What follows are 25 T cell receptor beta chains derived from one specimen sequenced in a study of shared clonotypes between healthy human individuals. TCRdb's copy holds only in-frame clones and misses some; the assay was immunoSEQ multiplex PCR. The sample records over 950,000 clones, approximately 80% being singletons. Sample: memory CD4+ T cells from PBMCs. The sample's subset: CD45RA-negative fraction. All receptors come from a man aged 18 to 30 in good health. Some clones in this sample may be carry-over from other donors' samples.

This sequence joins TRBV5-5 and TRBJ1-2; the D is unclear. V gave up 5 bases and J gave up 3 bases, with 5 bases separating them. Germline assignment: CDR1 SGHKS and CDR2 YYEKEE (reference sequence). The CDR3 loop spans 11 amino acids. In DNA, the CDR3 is TGTGCCAGCAGGTTTGACTATGGCTACACCTTC. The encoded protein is CASRFDYGYTF.

The CDR3 region has the DNA TGTGCCAGCAGCCTCGGCGGGAGTGCATCCGAGCAGTACTTC. This encodes CASSLGGSASEQYF. J is TRBJ2-7 and V is TRBV14, with 7 bases aligning to TRBD2. V lost 4 bases and J lost 6; bases outside the gene matches: 9. The CDR3 has 14 amino acids. Germline CDR1 SGHDN, CDR2 FVKESK.

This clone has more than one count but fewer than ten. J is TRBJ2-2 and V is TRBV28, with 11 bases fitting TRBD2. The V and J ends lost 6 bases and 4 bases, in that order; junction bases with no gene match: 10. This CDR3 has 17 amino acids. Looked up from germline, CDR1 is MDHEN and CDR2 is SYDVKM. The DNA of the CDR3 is TGTGCCAGCAGGCCAACTAGCGGGAGCATCGGCACCGGGGAGCTGTTTTTT. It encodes CASRPTSGSIGTGELFF.

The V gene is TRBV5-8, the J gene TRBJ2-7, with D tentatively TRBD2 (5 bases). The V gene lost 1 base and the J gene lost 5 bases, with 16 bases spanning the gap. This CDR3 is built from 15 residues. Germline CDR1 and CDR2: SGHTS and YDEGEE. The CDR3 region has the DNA TGTGCCAGCAGCTTGCGCGGCGGGCTTGGGAACGAGCAGTACTTC. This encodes CASSLRGGLGNEQYF.

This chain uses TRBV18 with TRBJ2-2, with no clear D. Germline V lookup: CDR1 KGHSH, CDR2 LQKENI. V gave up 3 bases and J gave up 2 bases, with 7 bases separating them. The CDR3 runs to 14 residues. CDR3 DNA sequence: TGTGCCAGCTCACCTTCAACCAACACCGGGGAGCTGTTTTTT. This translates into CASSPSTNTGELFF.

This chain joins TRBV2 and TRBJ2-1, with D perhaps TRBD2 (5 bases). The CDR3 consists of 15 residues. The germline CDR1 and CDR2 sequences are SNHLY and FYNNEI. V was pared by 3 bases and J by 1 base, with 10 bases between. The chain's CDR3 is CASSDLSGSYNEQFF. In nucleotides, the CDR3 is TGTGCCAGCAGTGATCTCAGCGGATCCTACAATGAGCAGTTCTTC.

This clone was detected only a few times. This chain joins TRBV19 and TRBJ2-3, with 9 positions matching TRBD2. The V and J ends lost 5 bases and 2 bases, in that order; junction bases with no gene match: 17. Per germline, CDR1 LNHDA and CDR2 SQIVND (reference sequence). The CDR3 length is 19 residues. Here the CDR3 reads CASSQGLALITDYTDTQYF. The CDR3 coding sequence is TGTGCCAGTAGTCAAGGACTAGCGCTTATCACGGACTACACAGATACGCAGTATTTT.

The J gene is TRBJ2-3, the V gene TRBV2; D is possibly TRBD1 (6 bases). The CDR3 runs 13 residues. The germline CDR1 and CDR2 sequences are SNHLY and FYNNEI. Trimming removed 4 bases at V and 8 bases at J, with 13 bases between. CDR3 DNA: TGTGCCAGCAGTGGAATGGGGGCGGGTACGCAGTATTTT. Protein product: CASSGMGAGTQYF.

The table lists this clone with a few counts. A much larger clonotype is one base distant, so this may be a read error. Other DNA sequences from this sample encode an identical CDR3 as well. The CDR3 DNA reads as TGTGCCAGCAGCTTAGCAGATACGCAGTATTTT. Its protein is CASSLADTQYF. The chain links TRBV7-9 to TRBJ2-3; D remains ambiguous. The CDR3 runs 11 residues. Germline V gene sequence: CDR1 SEHNR, CDR2 FQNEAQ (reference sequence). The V and J ends lost 0 bases and 5 bases respectively, with 0 bases between them.

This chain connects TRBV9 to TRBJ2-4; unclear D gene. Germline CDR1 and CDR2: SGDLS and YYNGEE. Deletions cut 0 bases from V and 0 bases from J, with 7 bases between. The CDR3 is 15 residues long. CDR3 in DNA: TGTGCCAGCAGCGTAGAAACGGCAGCCAAAAACATTCAGTACTTC. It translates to CASSVETAAKNIQYF.

For the CDR3, the DNA is TGTGCCAGCAGTTCCCCCTTTTTCGGGGCGGGCTACGAGCAGTACTTC. As protein: CASSSPFFGAGYEQYF. V is TRBV2 and J is TRBJ2-7, with D possibly called TRBD1 or TRBD2 (5 bases each). Trimming took 5 bases from V and 3 from J, leaving 20 bases between them. The germline V gene encodes CDR1 SNHLY and CDR2 FYNNEI. The CDR3 has 16 residues. The full variable domain, in which reference TRBV2 and TRBJ2-7 provide the parts outside the CDR3, is EPEVTQTPSHQVTQMGQEVILRCVPISNHLYFYWYRQILGQKVEFLVSFYNNEISEKSEIFDDQFSVERPDGSNFTLKIRSTKLEDSAMYFCASSSPFFGAGYEQYFGPGTRLTVT.

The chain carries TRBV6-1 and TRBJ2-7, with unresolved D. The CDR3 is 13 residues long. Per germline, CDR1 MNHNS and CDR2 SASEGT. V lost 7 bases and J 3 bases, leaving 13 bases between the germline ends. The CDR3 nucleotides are TGTGCCAGCATGAAAGGAGACCTCTACGAGCAGTACTTC. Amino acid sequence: CASMKGDLYEQYF.

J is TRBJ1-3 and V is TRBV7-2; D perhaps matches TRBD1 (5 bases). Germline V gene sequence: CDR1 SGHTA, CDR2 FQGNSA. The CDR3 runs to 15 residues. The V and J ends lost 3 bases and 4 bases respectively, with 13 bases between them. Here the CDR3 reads CASSLQGGSGNTIYF. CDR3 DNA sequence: TGTGCCAGCAGCTTGCAGGGTGGTAGCGGAAACACCATATATTTT.

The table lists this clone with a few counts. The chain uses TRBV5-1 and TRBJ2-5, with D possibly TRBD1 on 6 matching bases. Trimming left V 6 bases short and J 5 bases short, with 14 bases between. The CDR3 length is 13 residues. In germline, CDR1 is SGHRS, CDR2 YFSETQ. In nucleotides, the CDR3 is TGCGCCAGCATAGGGGGAGAGCGGGAGACCCAGTACTTC. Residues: CASIGGERETQYF.

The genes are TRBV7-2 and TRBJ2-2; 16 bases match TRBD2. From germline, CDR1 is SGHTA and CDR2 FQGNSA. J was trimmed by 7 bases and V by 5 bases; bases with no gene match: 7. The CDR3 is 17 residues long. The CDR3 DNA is TGTGCCAGCAGCAAAGGGACTAGCGGGAGGGCGAACGGGGAGCTGTTTTTT. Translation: CASSKGTSGRANGELFF.

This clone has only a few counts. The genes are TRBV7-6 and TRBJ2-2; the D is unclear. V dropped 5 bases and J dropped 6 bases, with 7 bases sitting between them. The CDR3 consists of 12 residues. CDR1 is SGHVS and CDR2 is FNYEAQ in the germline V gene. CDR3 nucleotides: TGTGCCAGCAGCCCAGGCGCCGGGGAGCTGTTTTTT. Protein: CASSPGAGELFF.

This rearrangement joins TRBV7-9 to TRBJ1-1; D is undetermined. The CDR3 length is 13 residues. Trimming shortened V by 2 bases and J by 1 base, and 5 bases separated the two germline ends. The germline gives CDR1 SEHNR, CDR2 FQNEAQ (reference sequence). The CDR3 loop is CASSLLENTEAFF. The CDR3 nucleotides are TGTGCCAGCAGCTTATTGGAGAACACTGAAGCTTTCTTT.

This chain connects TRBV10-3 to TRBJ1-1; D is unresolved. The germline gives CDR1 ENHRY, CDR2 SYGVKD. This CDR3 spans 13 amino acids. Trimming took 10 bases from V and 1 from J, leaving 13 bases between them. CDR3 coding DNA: TGTGCCACCCAAAGTCCCGGGAACACTGAAGCTTTCTTT. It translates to CATQSPGNTEAFF.

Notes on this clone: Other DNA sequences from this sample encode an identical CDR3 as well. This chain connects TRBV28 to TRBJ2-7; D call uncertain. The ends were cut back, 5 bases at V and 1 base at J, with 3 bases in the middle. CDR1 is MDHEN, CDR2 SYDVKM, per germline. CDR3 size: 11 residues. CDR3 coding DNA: TGTGCCAGCAGTAGATCCTACGAGCAGTACTTC. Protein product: CASSRSYEQYF. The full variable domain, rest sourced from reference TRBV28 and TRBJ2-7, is DVKVTQSSRYLVKRTGEKVFLECVQDMDHENMFWYRQDPGLGLRLIYFSYDVKMKEKGDIPEGYSVSREKKERFSLILESASTNQTSMYLCASSRSYEQYFGPGTRLTVT.

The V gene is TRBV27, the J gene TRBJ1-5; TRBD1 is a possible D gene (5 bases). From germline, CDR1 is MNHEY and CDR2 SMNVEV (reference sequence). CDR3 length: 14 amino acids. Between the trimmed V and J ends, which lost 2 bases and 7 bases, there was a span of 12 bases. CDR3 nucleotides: TGTGCCAGCAGTTTAGGGGGTCGGGTACAGCCCCAGCATTTT. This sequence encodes CASSLGGRVQPQHF.

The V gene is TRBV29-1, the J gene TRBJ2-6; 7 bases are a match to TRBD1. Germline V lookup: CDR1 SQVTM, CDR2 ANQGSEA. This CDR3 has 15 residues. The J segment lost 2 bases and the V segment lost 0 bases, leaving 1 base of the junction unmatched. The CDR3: CSVEETGAGANVLTF. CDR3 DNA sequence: TGCAGCGTTGAAGAAACAGGGGCTGGGGCCAACGTCCTGACTTTC. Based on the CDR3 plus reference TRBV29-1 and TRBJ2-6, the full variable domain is SAVISQKPSRDICQRGTSLTIQCQVDSQVTMMFWYRQQPGQSLTLIATANQGSEATYESGFVIDKFPISRPNLTFSTLTVSNMSPEDSSIYLCSVEETGAGANVLTFGAGSRLTVL.

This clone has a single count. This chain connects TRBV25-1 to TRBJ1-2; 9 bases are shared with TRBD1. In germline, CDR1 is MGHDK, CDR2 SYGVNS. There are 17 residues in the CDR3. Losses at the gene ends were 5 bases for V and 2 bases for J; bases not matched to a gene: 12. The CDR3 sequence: CASSTLGQGRGNYGYTF. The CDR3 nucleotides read TGTGCCAGCAGTACTCTTGGACAGGGGAGAGGCAACTATGGCTACACCTTC.

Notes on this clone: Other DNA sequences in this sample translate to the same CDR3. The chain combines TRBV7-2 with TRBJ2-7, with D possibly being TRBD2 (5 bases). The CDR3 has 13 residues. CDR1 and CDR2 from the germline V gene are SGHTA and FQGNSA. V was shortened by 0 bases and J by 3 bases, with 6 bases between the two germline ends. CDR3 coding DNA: TGTGCCAGCAGCTTAGCAGGAGGCTACGAGCAGTACTTC. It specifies CASSLAGGYEQYF.

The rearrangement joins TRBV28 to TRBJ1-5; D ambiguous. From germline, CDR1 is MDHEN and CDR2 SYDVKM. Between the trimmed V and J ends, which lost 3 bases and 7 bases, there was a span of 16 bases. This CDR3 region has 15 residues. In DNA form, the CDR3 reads TGTGCCAGCAGTTTTAGTACTGGGGTTGGACAGCCCCAGCATTTT. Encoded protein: CASSFSTGVGQPQHF.

In nucleotides, the CDR3 is TGTGCCAGCAGTACCCCGGACAGGGGGCTTGAGCAGTTCTTC. Residues: CASSTPDRGLEQFF. The genes are TRBV28 and TRBJ2-1; 11 nucleotides line up with TRBD1. CDR3 length equals 14 residues. CDR1 and CDR2 from the germline V gene are MDHEN and SYDVKM. V lost 5 bases and J lost 9; bases outside the gene matches: 6.